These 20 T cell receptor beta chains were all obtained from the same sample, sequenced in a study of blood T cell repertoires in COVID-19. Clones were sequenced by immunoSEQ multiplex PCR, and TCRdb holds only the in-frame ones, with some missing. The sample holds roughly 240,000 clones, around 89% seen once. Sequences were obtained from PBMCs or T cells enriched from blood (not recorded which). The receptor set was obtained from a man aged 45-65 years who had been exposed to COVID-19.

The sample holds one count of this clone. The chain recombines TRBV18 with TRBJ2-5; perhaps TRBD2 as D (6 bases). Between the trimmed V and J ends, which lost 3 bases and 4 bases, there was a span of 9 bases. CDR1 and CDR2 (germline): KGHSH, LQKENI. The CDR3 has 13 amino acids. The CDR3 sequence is CASSPGSGETQYF. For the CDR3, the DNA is TGTGCCAGCTCACCCGGGAGTGGAGAGACCCAGTACTTC.

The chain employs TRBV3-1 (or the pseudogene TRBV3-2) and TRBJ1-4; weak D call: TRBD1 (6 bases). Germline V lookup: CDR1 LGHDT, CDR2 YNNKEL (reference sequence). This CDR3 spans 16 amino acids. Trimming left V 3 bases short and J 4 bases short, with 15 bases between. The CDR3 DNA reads TGTGCCAGCAGCCAGGGGATTGGACAGAGTAATGAAAAACTGTTTTTT. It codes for CASSQGIGQSNEKLFF.

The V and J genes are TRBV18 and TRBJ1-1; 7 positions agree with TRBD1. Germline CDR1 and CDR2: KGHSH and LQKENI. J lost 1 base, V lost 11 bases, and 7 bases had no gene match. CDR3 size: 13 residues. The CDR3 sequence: CAGKGQKNTEAFF. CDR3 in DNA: TGTGCCGGAAAGGGACAGAAGAACACTGAAGCTTTCTTT.

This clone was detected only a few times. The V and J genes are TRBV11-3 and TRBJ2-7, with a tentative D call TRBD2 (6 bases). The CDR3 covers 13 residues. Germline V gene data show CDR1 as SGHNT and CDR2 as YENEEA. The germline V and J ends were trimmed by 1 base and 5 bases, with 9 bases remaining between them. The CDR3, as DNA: TGTGCCAGCAGCTTAGTTTGGGAGGACGAGCAGTACGTC. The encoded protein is CASSLVWEDEQYV.

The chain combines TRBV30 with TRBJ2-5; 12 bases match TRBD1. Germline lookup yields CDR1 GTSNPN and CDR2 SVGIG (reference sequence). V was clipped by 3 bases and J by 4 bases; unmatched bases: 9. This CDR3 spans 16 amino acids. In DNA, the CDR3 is TGTGCCTGGAGCCCACTAGGGACAGGGGGCGGAGAGACCCAGTACTTC. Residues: CAWSPLGTGGGETQYF.

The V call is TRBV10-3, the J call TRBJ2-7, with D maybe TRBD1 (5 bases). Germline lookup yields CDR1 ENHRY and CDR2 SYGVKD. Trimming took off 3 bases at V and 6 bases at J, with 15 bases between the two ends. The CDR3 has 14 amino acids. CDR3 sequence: CAISDQGGVREQYV. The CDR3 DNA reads TGTGCCATCAGTGACCAGGGTGGGGTTCGCGAGCAGTACGTC.

As DNA, the CDR3 is TGTGCCAGCAAATTTGACAGGGTAAATTATACTGAAGCTTTCTTT. This sequence encodes CASKFDRVNYTEAFF. The rearrangement links TRBV21-1 to TRBJ1-1; the table gives TRBD1 as D, unverified against the DNA. TRBV21-1 is given as a pseudogene. The CDR3 totals 15 residues.

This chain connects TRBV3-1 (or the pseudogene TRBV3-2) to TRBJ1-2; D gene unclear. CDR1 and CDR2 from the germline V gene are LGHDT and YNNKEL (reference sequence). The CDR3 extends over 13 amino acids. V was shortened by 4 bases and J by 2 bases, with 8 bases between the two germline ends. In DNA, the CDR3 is TGTGCCAGCAGCCCGCGGGAGAACTATGGCTACACCTTC. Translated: CASSPRENYGYTF.

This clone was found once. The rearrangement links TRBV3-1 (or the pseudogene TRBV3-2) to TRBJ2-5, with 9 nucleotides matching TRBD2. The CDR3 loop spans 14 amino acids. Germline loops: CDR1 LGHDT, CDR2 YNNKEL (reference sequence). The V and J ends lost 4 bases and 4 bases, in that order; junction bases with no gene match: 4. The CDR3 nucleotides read TGTGCCAGCAGCCGCGGGAGGGACCGAGAGACCCAGTACTTC. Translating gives CASSRGRDRETQYF.

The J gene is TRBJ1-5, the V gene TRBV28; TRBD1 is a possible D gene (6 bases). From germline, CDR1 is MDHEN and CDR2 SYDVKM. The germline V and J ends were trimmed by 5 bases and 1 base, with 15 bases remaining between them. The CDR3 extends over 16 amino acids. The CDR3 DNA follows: TGTGCCAGCAGTCCCCTGGGGGGGGCGAGCAATCAGCCCCAGCATTTT. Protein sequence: CASSPLGGASNQPQHF.

The CDR3 reads CASSPDGQNGYTF. Here the CDR3 DNA reads TGCGCCAGCAGCCCGGATGGACAGAATGGCTACACCTTC. The chain is built from TRBV5-1 and TRBJ1-2; maybe TRBD1 (6 bases). Germline values: CDR1 SGHRS, CDR2 YFSETQ. V lost 4 bases to trimming and J lost 6 bases, with 13 bases between them. This CDR3 region has 13 residues.

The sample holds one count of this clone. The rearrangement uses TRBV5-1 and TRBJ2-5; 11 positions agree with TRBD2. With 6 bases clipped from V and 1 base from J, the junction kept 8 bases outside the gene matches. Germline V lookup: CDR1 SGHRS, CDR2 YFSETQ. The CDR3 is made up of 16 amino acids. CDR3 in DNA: TGCGCCAGCATGAGGTCACTAGCGGGGGCCCAAGAGACCCAGTACTTC. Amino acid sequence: CASMRSLAGAQETQYF.

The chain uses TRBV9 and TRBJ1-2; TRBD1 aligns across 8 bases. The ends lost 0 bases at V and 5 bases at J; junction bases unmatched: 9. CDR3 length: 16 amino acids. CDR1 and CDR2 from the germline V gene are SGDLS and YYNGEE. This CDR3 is CASSVDASGGAYGYTF. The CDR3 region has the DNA TGTGCCAGCAGCGTAGACGCGTCAGGGGGCGCTTATGGCTACACCTTC.

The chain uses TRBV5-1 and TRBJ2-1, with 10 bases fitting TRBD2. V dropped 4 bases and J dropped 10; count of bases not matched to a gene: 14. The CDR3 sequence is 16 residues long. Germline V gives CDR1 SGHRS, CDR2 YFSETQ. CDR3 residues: CASSLTSGPSVREQFF. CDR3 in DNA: TGCGCCAGCAGCCTGACTAGCGGGCCGAGTGTAAGGGAGCAGTTCTTC.

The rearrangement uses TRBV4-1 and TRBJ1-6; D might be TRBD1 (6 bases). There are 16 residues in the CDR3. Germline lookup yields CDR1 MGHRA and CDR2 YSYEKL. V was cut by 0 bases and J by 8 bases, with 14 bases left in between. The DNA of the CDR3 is TGCGCCAGCAGCCAAGATCACGACAGGAGATATTCACCCCTCCACTTT. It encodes CASSQDHDRRYSPLHF.

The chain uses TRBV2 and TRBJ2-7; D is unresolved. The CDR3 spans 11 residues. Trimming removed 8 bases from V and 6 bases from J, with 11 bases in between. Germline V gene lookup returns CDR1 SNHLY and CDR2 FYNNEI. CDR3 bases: TGTGCCAGCGGCCCCGGGTTCGAGCAGTACGTC. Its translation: CASGPGFEQYV.

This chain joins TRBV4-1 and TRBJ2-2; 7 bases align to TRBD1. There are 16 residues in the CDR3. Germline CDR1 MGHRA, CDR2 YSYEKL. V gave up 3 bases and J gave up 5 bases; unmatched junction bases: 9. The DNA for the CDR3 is TGCGCCAGCAGCCAGGATCCGGGCAGGGGGACCGGGGAGCTGTTTTTT. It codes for CASSQDPGRGTGELFF.

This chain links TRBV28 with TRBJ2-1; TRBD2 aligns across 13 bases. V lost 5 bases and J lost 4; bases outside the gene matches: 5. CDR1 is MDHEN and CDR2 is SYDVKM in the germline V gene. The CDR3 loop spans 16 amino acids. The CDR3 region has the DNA TGTGCCAGCAGTGGACTAGCGGGAGAGGGATACAATGAGCAGTTCTTC. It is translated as CASSGLAGEGYNEQFF.

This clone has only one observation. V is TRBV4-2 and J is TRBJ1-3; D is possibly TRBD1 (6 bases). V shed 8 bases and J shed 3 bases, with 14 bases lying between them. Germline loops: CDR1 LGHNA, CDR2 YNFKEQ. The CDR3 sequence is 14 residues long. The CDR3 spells CASEDSLFGNTIYF. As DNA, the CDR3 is TGTGCCAGCGAGGACAGTCTTTTTGGAAACACCATATATTTT.

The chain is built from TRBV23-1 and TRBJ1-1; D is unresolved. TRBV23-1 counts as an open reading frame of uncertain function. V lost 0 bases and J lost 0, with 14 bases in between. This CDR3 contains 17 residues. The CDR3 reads CASSQSNRVFLNTEAFF. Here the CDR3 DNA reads TGCGCCAGCAGTCAATCTAACCGGGTATTCTTGAACACTGAAGCTTTCTTT.